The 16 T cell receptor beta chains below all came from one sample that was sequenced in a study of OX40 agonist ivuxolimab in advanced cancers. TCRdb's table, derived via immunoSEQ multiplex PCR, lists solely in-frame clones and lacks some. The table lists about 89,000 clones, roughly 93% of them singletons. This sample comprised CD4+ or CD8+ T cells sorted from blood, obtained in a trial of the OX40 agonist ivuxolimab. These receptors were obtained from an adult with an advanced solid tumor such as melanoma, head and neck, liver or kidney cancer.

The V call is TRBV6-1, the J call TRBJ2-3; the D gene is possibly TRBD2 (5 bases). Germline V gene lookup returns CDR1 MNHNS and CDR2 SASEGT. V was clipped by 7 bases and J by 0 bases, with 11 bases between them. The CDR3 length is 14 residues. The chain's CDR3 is CASTGGPSTDTQYF. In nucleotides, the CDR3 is TGTGCCAGCACTGGCGGGCCTAGCACAGATACGCAGTATTTT.

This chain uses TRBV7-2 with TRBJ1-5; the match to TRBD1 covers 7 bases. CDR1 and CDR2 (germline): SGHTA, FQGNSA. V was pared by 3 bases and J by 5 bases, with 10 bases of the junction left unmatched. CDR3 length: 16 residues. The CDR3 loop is CASSFTGAQGYQPQHF. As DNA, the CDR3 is TGTGCCAGCAGCTTTACAGGGGCGCAGGGATATCAGCCCCAGCATTTT.

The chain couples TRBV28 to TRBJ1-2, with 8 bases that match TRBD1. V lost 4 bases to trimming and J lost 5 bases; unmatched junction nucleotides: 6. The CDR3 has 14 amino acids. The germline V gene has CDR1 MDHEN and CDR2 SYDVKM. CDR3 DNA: TGTGCCAGCAGTTCCGACAGGGGTGAATATGGCTACACCTTC. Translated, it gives CASSSDRGEYGYTF.

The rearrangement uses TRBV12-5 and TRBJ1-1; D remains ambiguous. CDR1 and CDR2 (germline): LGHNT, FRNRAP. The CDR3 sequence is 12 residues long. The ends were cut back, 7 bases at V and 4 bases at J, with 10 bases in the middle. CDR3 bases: TGTGCTAGTGCCCTCCTTAGCACTGAAGCTTTCTTT. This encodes CASALLSTEAFF.

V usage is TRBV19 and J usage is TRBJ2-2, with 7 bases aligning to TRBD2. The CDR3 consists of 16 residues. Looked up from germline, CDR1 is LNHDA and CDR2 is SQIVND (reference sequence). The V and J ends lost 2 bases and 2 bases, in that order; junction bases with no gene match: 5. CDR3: CASSISLARNTGELFF. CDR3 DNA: TGTGCCAGTAGTATATCACTAGCGAGAAACACCGGGGAGCTGTTTTTT. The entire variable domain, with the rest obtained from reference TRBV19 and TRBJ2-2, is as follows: DGGITQSPKYLFRKEGQNVTLSCEQNLNHDAMYWYRQDPGQGLRLIYYSQIVNDFQKGDIAEGYSVSREKKESFPLTVTSAQKNPTAFYLCASSISLARNTGELFFGEGSRLTVL.

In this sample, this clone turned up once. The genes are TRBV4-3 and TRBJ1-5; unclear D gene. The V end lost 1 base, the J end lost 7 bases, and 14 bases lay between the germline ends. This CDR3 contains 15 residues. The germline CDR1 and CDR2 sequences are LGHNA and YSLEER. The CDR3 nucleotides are TGCGCCAGCAGCCAAGTTGTGATGGGGAGGCAGCCCCAGCATTTT. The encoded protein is CASSQVVMGRQPQHF.

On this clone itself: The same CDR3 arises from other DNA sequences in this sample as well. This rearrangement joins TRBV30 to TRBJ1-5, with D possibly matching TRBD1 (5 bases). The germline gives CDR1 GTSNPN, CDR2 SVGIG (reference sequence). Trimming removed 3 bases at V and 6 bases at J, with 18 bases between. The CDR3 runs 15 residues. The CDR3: CAWSVGGTGGQPQHF. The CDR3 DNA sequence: TGTGCCTGGAGCGTGGGGGGGACCGGGGGTCAGCCCCAGCATTTT.

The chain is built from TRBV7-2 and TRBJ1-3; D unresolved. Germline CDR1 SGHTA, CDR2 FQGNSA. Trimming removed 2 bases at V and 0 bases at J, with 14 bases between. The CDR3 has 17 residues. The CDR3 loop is CASSLREQDSSGNTIYF. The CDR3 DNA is TGTGCCAGCAGCTTACGAGAGCAGGATAGCTCTGGAAACACCATATATTTT. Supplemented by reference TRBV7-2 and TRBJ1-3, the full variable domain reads GAGVSQSPSNKVTEKGKDVELRCDPISGHTALYWYRQSLGQGLEFLIYFQGNSAPDKSGLPSDRFSAERTGGSVSTLTIQRTQQEDSAVYLCASSLREQDSSGNTIYFGEGSWLTVV.

The CDR3 coding sequence is TGTGCCAGCCCCAAAAGAGGGAGGGGTAGCAATCAGCCCCAGCATTTT. It encodes CASPKRGRGSNQPQHF. V usage is TRBV28 and J usage is TRBJ1-5; tentatively, D is TRBD1 (5 bases). Germline lookup yields CDR1 MDHEN and CDR2 SYDVKM. CDR3 size: 16 residues. V was cut by 8 bases and J by 0 bases, with 17 bases left in between.

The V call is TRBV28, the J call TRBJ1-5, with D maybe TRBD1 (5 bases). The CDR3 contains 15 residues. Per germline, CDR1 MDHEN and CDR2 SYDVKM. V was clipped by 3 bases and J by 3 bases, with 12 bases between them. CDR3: CASSLQQDDNQPQHF. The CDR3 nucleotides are TGTGCCAGCAGTTTGCAACAGGACGACAATCAGCCCCAGCATTTT.

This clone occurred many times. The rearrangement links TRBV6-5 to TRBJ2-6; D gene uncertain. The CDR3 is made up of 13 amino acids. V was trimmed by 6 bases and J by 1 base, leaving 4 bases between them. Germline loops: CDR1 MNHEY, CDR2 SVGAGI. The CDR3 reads CASRQSGANVLTF. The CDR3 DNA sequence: TGTGCCAGCAGACAGTCTGGGGCCAACGTCCTGACTTTC.

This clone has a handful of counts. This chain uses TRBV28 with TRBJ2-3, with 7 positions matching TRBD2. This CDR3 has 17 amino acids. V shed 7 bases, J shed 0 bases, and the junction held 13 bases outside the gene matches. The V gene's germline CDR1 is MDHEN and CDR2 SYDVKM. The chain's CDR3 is CASIPLGGRVSTDTQYF. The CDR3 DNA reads TGTGCCAGCATCCCCTTGGGCGGGAGAGTGAGCACAGATACGCAGTATTTT.

The CDR3 region is CASSPPSGAGREQYF. CDR3 nucleotides: TGTGCCAGCAGTCCGCCTTCGGGTGCAGGTCGGGAGCAGTACTTC. The chain couples TRBV28 to TRBJ2-7, with D unresolved. The length of the CDR3 is 15 residues. V lost 5 bases and J lost 7, with 21 bases in between. Germline CDR1 MDHEN, CDR2 SYDVKM.

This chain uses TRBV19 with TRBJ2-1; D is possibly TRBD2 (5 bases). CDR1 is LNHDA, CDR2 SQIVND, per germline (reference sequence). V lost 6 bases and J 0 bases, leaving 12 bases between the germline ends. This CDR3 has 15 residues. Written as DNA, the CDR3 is TGTGCCAGTAGCAAAACTAGTTCCTCCTACAATGAGCAGTTCTTC. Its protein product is CASSKTSSSYNEQFF.

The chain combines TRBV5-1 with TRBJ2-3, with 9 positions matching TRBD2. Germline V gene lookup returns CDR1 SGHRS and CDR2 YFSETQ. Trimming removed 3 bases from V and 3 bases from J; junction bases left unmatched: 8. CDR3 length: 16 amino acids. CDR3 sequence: CASSYPGLAGTDTQYF. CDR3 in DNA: TGCGCCAGCAGCTACCCTGGGCTAGCGGGAACAGATACGCAGTATTTT.

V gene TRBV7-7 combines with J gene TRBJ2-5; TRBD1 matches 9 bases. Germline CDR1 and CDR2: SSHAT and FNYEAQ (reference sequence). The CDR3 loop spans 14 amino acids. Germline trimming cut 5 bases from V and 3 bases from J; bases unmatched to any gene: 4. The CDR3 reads CASSEGTGKETQYF. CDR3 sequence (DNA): TGTGCCAGCAGCGAGGGGACAGGGAAAGAGACCCAGTACTTC. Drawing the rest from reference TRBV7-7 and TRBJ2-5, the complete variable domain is GAGVSQSPRYKVTKRGQDVTLRCDPISSHATLYWYQQALGQGPEFLTYFNYEAQPDKSGLPSDRFSAERPEGSISTLTIQRTEQRDSAMYRCASSEGTGKETQYFGPGTRLLVL.